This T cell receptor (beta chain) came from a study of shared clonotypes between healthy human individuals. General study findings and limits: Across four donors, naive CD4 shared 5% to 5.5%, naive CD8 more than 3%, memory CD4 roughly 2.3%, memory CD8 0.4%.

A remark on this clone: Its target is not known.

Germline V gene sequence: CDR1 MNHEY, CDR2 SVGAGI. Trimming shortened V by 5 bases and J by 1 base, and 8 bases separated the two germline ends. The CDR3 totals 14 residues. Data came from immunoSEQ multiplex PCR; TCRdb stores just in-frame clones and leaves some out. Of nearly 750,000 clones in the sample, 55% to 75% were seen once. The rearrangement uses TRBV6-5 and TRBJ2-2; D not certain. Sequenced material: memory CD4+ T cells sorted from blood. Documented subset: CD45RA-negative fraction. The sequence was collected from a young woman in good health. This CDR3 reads CASSHPRNTGELFF. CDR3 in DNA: TGTGCCAGCAGTCACCCCAGGAACACCGGGGAGCTGTTTTTT.